This TCR beta chain was sequenced for a study of blood T cell repertoires in COVID-19. Study in general: Collection of acute and convalescent COVID-19 samples took place in the United States, Italy and Spain. The cDNA or gDNA used as material had been derived from T cells, B-cell-depleted T cells, or PBMCs.

The CDR3 loop spans 13 amino acids. V lost 3 bases and J 9 bases, leaving 9 bases between the germline ends. Original processing notes: Estimation of nucleated cell counts relied on the amplification of reference gene primers. Measured with immunoSEQ multiplex PCR; TCRdb has only the in-frame clones, and not every one. That table furnishes V, J and clone size, whereas the DNA furnished D and trimming. Of more than 200,000 clones detected, approximately 86% appear once; the ten largest clones hold 1.5% to 2%. This clonotype was sampled from a man in his thirties or forties with active or convalescent COVID-19. This chain joins TRBV12-3 or TRBV12-4 and TRBJ1-6, with unresolved D. Sample: peripheral blood. As DNA, the CDR3 is TGTGCCAGCAGTTTGCGGGTTAGTTCACCCCTCCACTTT. It specifies CASSLRVSSPLHF.